This TCR beta chain was documented in a study of shared clonotypes between healthy human individuals. Looking at the study overall: The study drew on a couple of women and a few men aged 18 to 49 as donors.

Per germline, CDR1 MNHEY and CDR2 SMNVEV (reference sequence). The V end was cut by 5 bases, the J end by 0 bases, with 10 bases between. The CDR3 loop spans 15 amino acids. Notes on this clone: Its target is unknown.

Study-level points and caveats: All-four-donor shared clonotypes had higher generation probabilities than non-shared clonotypes did.

Original data processing: Junction-only sequences without quality scores came from ImmunoSEQ, so filtering differed. Here immunoSEQ multiplex PCR was the method, and the copy in TCRdb shows in-frame clones only, minus some. From that table come the V and J calls and clone size; the DNA was used to work out D and trimming. The sample shows under 2,500,000 clones, 90% to 97% of them seen only once. J is TRBJ1-4 and V is TRBV27, with D perhaps matching TRBD1 (5 bases). The sequenced sample consisted of naive CD4+ T cells sorted from blood. Subset of the sample: CD45RA+ positively selected. The receptor's source is a man younger than 35 in good health. As DNA, the CDR3 is TGTGCCAGCAGTGCGTTGACAGCAACTAATGAAAAACTGTTTTTT. This encodes CASSALTATNEKLFF.